The present T cell receptor (beta chain) was sequenced within a study of early T cells in non-severe SARS-CoV-2 infection. Study overall: The input, bulk RNA from unsorted whole blood, was sequenced, and chains were unpaired.

There are 16 residues in the CDR3. Germline V lookup: CDR1 SGHVS, CDR2 FQNEAQ. V lost 5 bases, J lost 4 bases, and 17 bases lay in between. This clonotype was found many times. Tagging with unique molecular identifiers was applied to individual cDNA molecules. Each CDR3 protein gets one entry after TCRdb re-called the 5' RACE reads with MiXCR. The sample has roughly 41,000 distinct CDR3 sequences, 5.8% seen once. The TCR comes from an adult who was a healthcare worker with PCR-confirmed SARS-CoV-2 infection or an uninfected control (not recorded which). Sequences were obtained from whole blood. The chain is built from TRBV7-8 and TRBJ1-4; D unresolved. CDR3 DNA sequence: TGTGCCAGCAGCCCGCGGCGGGGAGATGTTAATGAAAAACTGTTTTTT. Protein product: CASSPRRGDVNEKLFF.